The 2 T cell receptor beta chains below all came from one sample that was sequenced in a study of T cells in Graves' hyperthyroidism and ophthalmopathy (dated by TCRdb to about 2019). Receptor amplification or capture employed multiplex PCR. Reads for this sample came from an Illumina HiSeq 2000. Amplification of TCR beta CDR3 regions was carried out from RNA transcripts. A first-round RT-PCR of the TCR CDR3 used the HTBI primer set with the Qiagen OneStep RT-PCR kit. Clones were called with MiXCR by TCRdb after fastp trimmed the public reads at Q25, and only in-frame beta chains were retained. Each entry merges the rows of one CDR3 protein and shows their most common DNA and genes. The sample profile shows about 840,000 distinct CDR3 sequences; roughly 40% of them were found once. The ten largest clones add up to 8.9% of the sample. The specimen was blood. These receptors originate from a man younger than 35 with Graves' hyperthyroidism.

This clonotype came up a few times. This rearrangement joins TRBV5-1 to TRBJ1-1; D is unresolved. Trimming left V 3 bases short and J 1 base short, with 13 bases between. Germline lookup yields CDR1 SGHRS and CDR2 YFSETQ. This CDR3 comprises 15 residues. The CDR3 DNA reads as TGCGCCAGCAGCTGGCGGACCGCAGGGAACACTGAAGCTTTCTTT. It yields the protein CASSWRTAGNTEAFF.

With regard to this clonotype: Compared with germline, one end of the junction differs, possibly owing to a read error. The gene calls are TRBV2 and TRBJ2-2, with a weak D call TRBD2 (6 bases). Germline V gene lookup returns CDR1 SNHLY and CDR2 FYNNEI. The CDR3 consists of 13 residues. CDR3 protein: CASIIAGSGELSF. CDR3 coding DNA: TGTGCCAGCATCATCGCGGGATCCGGGGAGCTGTCTTTT.